Following are 19 T cell receptor beta chains from one sample sequenced in a study of blood T cell repertoires in COVID-19. The repertoire was sequenced with immunoSEQ multiplex PCR; TCRdb's copy has only in-frame clones and lacks some. The table lists 90,000 to 120,000 clones, 85% to 90% of them singletons. Sequencing used peripheral blood. These receptors were collected from a human donor in a cohort sampled during active COVID-19.

This clone appeared a single time. The chain uses TRBV15 and TRBJ2-5, with unresolved D. CDR1 LNHNV and CDR2 YYDKDF come from the germline V gene (reference sequence). This CDR3 has 12 residues. Trimming left V 5 bases short and J 4 bases short, with 8 bases between. The CDR3 nucleotides read TGTGCCACCAGCGCGACGGGAGAGACCCAGTACTTC. Its protein is CATSATGETQYF.

J is TRBJ1-1 and V is TRBV11-1; D unclear. The CDR3 covers 11 residues. V was clipped by 5 bases and J by 5 bases, with 6 bases between them. Germline V CDR1 and CDR2: SGHAT, FQDESV (reference sequence). CDR3 DNA sequence: TGTGCCAGCAGCCGGAGGACTGAAGCTTTCTTT. This sequence encodes CASSRRTEAFF.

The chain couples TRBV11-2 to TRBJ2-5; D perhaps matches TRBD2 (6 bases). The germline CDR1 and CDR2 sequences are SGHAT and FQNNGV. Trimming pared 5 bases from V and 2 bases from J, leaving 18 bases between. CDR3 length: 16 amino acids. The CDR3 DNA reads TGTGCCAGCAGCCCGGGGGAGTTTGCGGGTCAAGAGACCCAGTACTTC. Its translation: CASSPGEFAGQETQYF.

This chain joins TRBV11-2 and TRBJ2-3, with D possibly being TRBD2 (5 bases). Trimming shortened V by 3 bases and J by 6 bases, and 7 bases separated the two germline ends. Germline loops: CDR1 SGHAT, CDR2 FQNNGV. CDR3 size: 12 residues. CDR3 sequence (DNA): TGTGCCAGCAGCTTCGGCGGGGATACGCAGTATTTT. Amino acids: CASSFGGDTQYF.

The rearrangement joins TRBV28 to TRBJ1-6, with 7 positions matching TRBD1. Trimming at V came to 10 bases and at J to 9 bases, leaving 6 bases not matched to a gene. CDR1 and CDR2 (germline): MDHEN, SYDVKM. CDR3 size: 12 residues. The CDR3 is CATRQGGSPLHF. The CDR3, as DNA: TGTGCCACCCGACAGGGAGGTTCACCCCTCCACTTT.

The V call is TRBV3-1 (or the pseudogene TRBV3-2), the J call TRBJ1-6; TRBD1 agrees at 7 bases. Trimming removed 2 bases from V and 7 bases from J; junction bases left unmatched: 11. The CDR3 runs 17 residues. The germline gives CDR1 LGHDT, CDR2 YNNKEL (reference sequence). Here the CDR3 reads CASSQLTGTALNSPLHF. The CDR3 region has the DNA TGTGCCAGCAGCCAATTAACCGGGACAGCGCTGAATTCACCCCTCCACTTT.

The V call is TRBV7-3, the J call TRBJ2-3; TRBD2 matches at 9 bases. The CDR3 spans 16 residues. With 5 bases clipped from V and 3 bases from J, the junction kept 9 bases outside the gene matches. Germline CDR1 reads SGHTA; CDR2 reads FQGTGA. CDR3 in DNA: TGTGCCAGCAGCCCCCATAGCGGGGGAGGGACAGATACGCAGTATTTT. This gives the protein CASSPHSGGGTDTQYF.

The chain employs TRBV6-2 or TRBV6-3 and TRBJ2-6, with TRBD2 as a possible D gene (6 bases). Germline CDR1 reads MNHEY; CDR2 reads SVGEGT. Trimming shortened V by 6 bases and J by 1 base, and 10 bases separated the two germline ends. There are 15 residues in the CDR3. The CDR3 DNA follows: TGTGCCAGCAGCCAAAGCGGGTCTGGGGCCAACGTCCTGACTTTC. This encodes CASSQSGSGANVLTF.

In its sample, this clone was seen a few times. The V gene is TRBV6-6, the J gene TRBJ1-5; no definite D call. V lost 5 bases, J lost 3 bases, and 11 bases lay in between. The CDR3 extends over 14 amino acids. Germline assignment: CDR1 MNHNY and CDR2 SVGAGI (reference sequence). CDR3: CASSPGLINQPQHF. The CDR3 DNA reads TGTGCCAGCAGTCCCGGACTGATCAATCAGCCCCAGCATTTT.

The CDR3: CASSLGGRFSYEQYF. The CDR3 DNA sequence: TGTGCCAGCAGCTTAGGCGGGAGGTTTTCCTACGAGCAGTACTTC. V and J are TRBV7-9 and TRBJ2-7; 8 bases match TRBD2. Germline V gene sequence: CDR1 SEHNR, CDR2 FQNEAQ (reference sequence). CDR3 size: 15 residues. The trim removed 1 base at V and 1 base at J, leaving 3 bases unmatched.

V and J are TRBV19 and TRBJ1-1, with D possibly matching TRBD1 (5 bases). The germline gives CDR1 LNHDA, CDR2 SQIVND (reference sequence). The CDR3 contains 15 residues. The V and J ends lost 1 base and 4 bases respectively, with 13 bases between them. In DNA form, the CDR3 reads TGTGCCAGTAGTATAGGTCAGGGCCGATTCACTGAAGCTTTCTTT. Amino acid sequence: CASSIGQGRFTEAFF.

V usage is TRBV3-1 (or the pseudogene TRBV3-2) and J usage is TRBJ2-7, with 11 bases lining up with TRBD2. In germline, CDR1 is LGHDT, CDR2 YNNKEL (reference sequence). V dropped 1 base and J dropped 5; count of bases not matched to a gene: 7. CDR3 length: 16 residues. The CDR3 spells CASSQVLLAGAHEQYF. DNA for the CDR3: TGTGCCAGCAGCCAAGTTCTACTAGCGGGAGCCCACGAGCAGTACTTC.

The chain has TRBV5-4 and TRBJ2-2, with D possibly TRBD1 on 5 matching bases. Trimming stripped 2 bases from V and 0 bases from J, with 8 bases between. The CDR3 has 15 amino acids. Germline assignment: CDR1 SGHNT and CDR2 YYREEE (reference sequence). The CDR3 DNA reads TGTGCCAGCAGCTTTCTGGGGCCGAACACCGGGGAGCTGTTTTTT. This translates into CASSFLGPNTGELFF.

The chain combines TRBV30 with TRBJ1-6; 7 bases fit TRBD1. Germline-derived CDR1 and CDR2 are GTSNPN and SVGIG (reference sequence). Trimming took 7 bases from V and 9 from J; bases not matched to a gene: 9. The length of the CDR3 is 13 residues. The CDR3 region has the DNA TGTGCCTTGGTGACAGGGTCGGCTTCACCCCTCCACTTT. This encodes CALVTGSASPLHF.

The table lists this clone with a count of one. This sequence joins TRBV5-1 and TRBJ2-3; 10 bases match TRBD2. The V gene's germline CDR1 is SGHRS and CDR2 YFSETQ. This CDR3 is 16 amino acids long. The V gene end was trimmed by 0 bases and the J gene end by 4 bases; junction bases not matched to a gene: 5. In nucleotides, the CDR3 is TGCGCCAGCAGCTTGGATTCAACTAGCGGGGCAGATACGCAGTATTTT. Translated: CASSLDSTSGADTQYF.

This clone was recorded once. In DNA, the CDR3 is TGTGCCAGCAGCCCCAAAGGCAGGAGGCCCAATGGAAATCAGCCCCAGCATTTT. It specifies CASSPKGRRPNGNQPQHF. This chain joins TRBV7-7 and TRBJ1-5; no firm D call. This CDR3 contains 18 residues. Germline CDR1 reads SSHAT; CDR2 reads FNYEAQ (reference sequence). Between the trimmed V and J ends, which lost 5 bases and 4 bases, there was a span of 24 bases.

The V and J genes are TRBV18 and TRBJ1-2; D gene ambiguous. Germline V gene data show CDR1 as KGHSH and CDR2 as LQKENI. The CDR3 consists of 14 residues. V was clipped by 3 bases and J by 4 bases, with 12 bases between them. CDR3 region: CASSPGSVAYGYTF. CDR3 coding DNA: TGTGCCAGCTCACCCGGTTCGGTAGCCTATGGCTACACCTTC.

The genes are TRBV20-1 and TRBJ1-5; tentatively, D is TRBD1 (5 bases). CDR3 size: 12 residues. Germline values: CDR1 DFQATT, CDR2 SNEGSKA (reference sequence). Trimming took 3 bases from V and 4 from J, leaving 7 bases between them. The CDR3 spells CSASRGNQPQHF. The CDR3 DNA reads as TGCAGTGCTAGTCGGGGGAATCAGCCCCAGCATTTT.

The rearrangement uses TRBV19 and TRBJ2-3; 10 bases are a match to TRBD2. J was trimmed by 3 bases and V by 9 bases; bases with no gene match: 9. The germline gives CDR1 LNHDA, CDR2 SQIVND (reference sequence). The CDR3 consists of 15 residues. This CDR3 is CASAPRLAGTDTQYF. DNA of the CDR3: TGTGCCAGCGCCCCTAGACTAGCGGGTACAGATACGCAGTATTTT.